The rows below give T cell receptor beta chains drawn from one sample of a study of CXCR3-negative and CXCR3-positive naive CD8 T cells. TCRdb reprocessed the 5' RACE reads, keeping one entry per CDR3 protein, no DNA. The table lists under 30,000 distinct CDR3 sequences, with roughly 10% in the top ten. The source material was memory CD8+ T cells from blood. Receptor source: a human donor in good health. Some clones in this sample may be carry-over from other donors' samples. Each CDR3 is given with its conserved first and last residue. Part of the rows lack a size; the others show once, few, many or a class for expanded clones.

>15|TRBJ1-2|NA|TRBV27
CASSLSDTGGYGYTF
>11|TRBJ2-1|NA|TRBV7-6
CASSPGGEQFF
>14|TRBJ2-7|NA|TRBV11-3
CASSFGGGGYEQYF
>14|TRBJ2-7|NA|TRBV29-1
CSVADPYNPYEQYF
>14|TRBJ1-1|NA|TRBV20-1
CSAKTTGDNTEAFF
>19|TRBJ2-6|NA|TRBV27
CASSLAPDADYSGANVLTF
>12|TRBJ2-1|NA|TRBV12-3/TRBV12-4
CASSLAWAEQFF
>12|TRBJ2-7|NA|TRBV13
CASSKQVYEQYF
>13|TRBJ1-5|NA|TRBV20-1
CSAPGQGNQPQHF
>15|TRBJ2-4|NA|TRBV11-2
CASSPPGVAKNIQYF
>14|TRBJ2-2|NA|TRBV7-2
CASSGTGNTGELFF
>18|TRBJ2-7|NA|TRBV4-3
CASSQESSGGLPSYEQYF
>17|TRBJ2-3|NA|TRBV25-1
CASSSPTTSFSTDTQYF
>12|TRBJ1-1|NA|TRBV20-1
CSARTGDTEAFF
>14|TRBJ2-7|NA|TRBV27
CASTPLGEAYEQYF
>14|TRBJ2-3|NA|TRBV4-3
CASSQPRESDTQYF
>17|TRBJ2-7|NA|TRBV4-2
CASSQREPGLAGDEQYF
>14|TRBJ1-1|NA|TRBV7-9
CASSPGASNTEAFF
>20|TRBJ2-1|NA|TRBV4-2
CASSPPEGLAGGQVQGEQFF
>14|TRBJ2-2|NA|TRBV12-3/TRBV12-4
CASSFGENTGELFF
>17|TRBJ1-2|NA|TRBV20-1
CSARTEADRVQGYGYTF
>13|TRBJ2-7|medium-sized|TRBV29-1
CSVDSAGSYEQYF
>11|TRBJ2-7|medium-sized|TRBV28
CASSRTEGQYF
>13|TRBJ1-3|medium-sized|TRBV7-8
CASNPGSGNTIYF
>19|TRBJ1-1|NA|TRBV20-1
CSASPMSSRSPNPNTEAFF
>14|TRBJ1-1|NA|TRBV6-5
CASSLGTGLTEAFF
>11|TRBJ2-7|NA|TRBV7-2
CASTLSYEQYF
>20|TRBJ2-1|NA|TRBV9
CASSDPITPPSTGMDNEQFF
>13|TRBJ2-7|NA|TRBV5-6
CASSLLASPEQYF
>14|TRBJ1-1|NA|TRBV25-1
CASSGDRLNTEAFF
>16|TRBJ2-7|NA|TRBV7-8
CASSLVGGRPSYEQYF
>13|TRBJ2-1|NA|TRBV20-1
CSAPGTGSGEQFF
>14|TRBJ2-1|NA|TRBV12-3/TRBV12-4
CASSPAGDFNEQFF